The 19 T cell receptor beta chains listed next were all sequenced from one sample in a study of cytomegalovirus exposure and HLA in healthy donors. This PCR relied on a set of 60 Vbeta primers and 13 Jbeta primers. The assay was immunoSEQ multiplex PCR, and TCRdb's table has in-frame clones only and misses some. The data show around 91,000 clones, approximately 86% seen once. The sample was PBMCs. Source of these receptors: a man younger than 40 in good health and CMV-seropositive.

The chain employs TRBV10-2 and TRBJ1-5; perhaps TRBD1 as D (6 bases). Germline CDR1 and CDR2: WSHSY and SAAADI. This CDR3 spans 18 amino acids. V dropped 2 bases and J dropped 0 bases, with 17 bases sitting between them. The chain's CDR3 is CASSEITGIPLSNQPQHF. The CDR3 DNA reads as TGCGCCAGCAGTGAGATAACAGGGATCCCCCTTAGCAATCAGCCCCAGCATTTT.

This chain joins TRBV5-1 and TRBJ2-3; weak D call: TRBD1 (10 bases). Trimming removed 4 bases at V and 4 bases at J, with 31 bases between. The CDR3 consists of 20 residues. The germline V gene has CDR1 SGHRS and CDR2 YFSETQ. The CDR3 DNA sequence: TGCGCCAGCAGCCACCCCGGGACAGGGGCGCGGGAGGGCCTGGCAGATACGCAGTATTTT. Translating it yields CASSHPGTGAREGLADTQYF.

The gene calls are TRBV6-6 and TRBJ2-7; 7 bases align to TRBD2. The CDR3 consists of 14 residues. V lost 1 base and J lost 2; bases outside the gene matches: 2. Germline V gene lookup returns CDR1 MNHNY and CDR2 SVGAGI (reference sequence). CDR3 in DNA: TGTGCCAGCAGTTACTGGGGAGGGCCCTACGAGCAGTACTTC. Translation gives CASSYWGGPYEQYF.

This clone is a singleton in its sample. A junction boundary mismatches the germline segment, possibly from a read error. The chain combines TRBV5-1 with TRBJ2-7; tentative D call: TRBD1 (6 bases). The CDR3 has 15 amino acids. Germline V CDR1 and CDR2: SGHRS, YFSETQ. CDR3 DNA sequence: TGCGCCAGCAGCTTGGATGCAGGGGCCCCTTCTCCCCCAAGCTTC. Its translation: CASSLDAGAPSPPSF.

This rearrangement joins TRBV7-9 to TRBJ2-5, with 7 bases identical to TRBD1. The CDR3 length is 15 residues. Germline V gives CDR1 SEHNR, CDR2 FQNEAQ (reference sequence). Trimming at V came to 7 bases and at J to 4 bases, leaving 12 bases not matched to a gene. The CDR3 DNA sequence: TGTGCCAGCACCATCCAGACAGGGTGGAGAGAGACCCAGTACTTC. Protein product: CASTIQTGWRETQYF.

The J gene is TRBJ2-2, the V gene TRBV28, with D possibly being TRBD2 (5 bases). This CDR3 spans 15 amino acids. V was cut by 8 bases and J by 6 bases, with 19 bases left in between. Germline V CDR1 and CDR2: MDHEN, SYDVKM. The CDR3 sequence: CASPAGSFFPGELFF. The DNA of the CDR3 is TGTGCCAGCCCGGCGGGTAGCTTTTTTCCCGGGGAGCTGTTTTTT.

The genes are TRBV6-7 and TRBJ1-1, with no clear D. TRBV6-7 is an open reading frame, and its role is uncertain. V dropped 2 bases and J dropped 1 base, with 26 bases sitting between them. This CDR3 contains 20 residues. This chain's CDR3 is CASSYMESRDLGPSNTEAFF. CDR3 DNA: TGTGCCAGCAGTTACATGGAAAGTCGGGATCTGGGCCCCTCGAACACTGAAGCTTTCTTT.

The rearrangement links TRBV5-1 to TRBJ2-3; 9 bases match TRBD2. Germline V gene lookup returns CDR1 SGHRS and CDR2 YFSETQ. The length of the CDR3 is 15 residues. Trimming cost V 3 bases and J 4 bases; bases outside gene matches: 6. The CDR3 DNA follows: TGCGCCAGCAGCTGGGGCGCGGGAGGGCCAGATACGCAGTATTTT. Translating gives CASSWGAGGPDTQYF.

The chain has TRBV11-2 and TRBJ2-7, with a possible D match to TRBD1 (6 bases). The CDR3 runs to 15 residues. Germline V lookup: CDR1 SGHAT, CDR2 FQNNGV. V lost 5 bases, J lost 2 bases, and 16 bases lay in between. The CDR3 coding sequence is TGTGCCAGCAGCCCAAATCACAGGGATACCTACGAGCAGTACTTC. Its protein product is CASSPNHRDTYEQYF. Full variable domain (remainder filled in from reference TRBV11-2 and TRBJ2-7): EAGVAQSPRYKIIEKRQSVAFWCNPISGHATLYWYQQILGQGPKLLIQFQNNGVVDDSQLPKDRFSAERLKGVDSTLKIQPAKLEDSAVYLCASSPNHRDTYEQYFGPGTRLTVT.

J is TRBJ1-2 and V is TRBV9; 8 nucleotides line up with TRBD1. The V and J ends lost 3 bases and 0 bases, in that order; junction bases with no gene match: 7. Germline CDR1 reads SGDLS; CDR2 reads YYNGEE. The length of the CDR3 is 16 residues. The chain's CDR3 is CASSEVQGEPNYGYTF. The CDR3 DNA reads TGTGCCAGCAGCGAAGTACAGGGGGAACCTAACTATGGCTACACCTTC. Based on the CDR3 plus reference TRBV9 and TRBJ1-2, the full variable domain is DSGVTQTPKHLITATGQRVTLRCSPRSGDLSVYWYQQSLDQGLQFLIQYYNGEERAKGNILERFSAQQFPDLHSELNLSSLELGDSALYFCASSEVQGEPNYGYTFGSGTRLTVV.

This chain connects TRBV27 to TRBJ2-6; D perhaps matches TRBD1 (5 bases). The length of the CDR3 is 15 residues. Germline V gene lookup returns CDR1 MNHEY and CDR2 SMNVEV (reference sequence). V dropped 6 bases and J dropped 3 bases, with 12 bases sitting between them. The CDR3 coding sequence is TGTGCCAGCAGCCTTCAGGGCGGTGGGGCCAACGTCCTGACTTTC. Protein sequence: CASSLQGGGANVLTF.

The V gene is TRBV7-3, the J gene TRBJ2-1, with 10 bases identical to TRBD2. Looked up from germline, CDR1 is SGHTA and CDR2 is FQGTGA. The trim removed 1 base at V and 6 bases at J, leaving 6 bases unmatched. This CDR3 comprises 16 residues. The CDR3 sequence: CASSLSLAGVANEQFF. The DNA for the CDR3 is TGTGCCAGCAGCTTAAGCCTAGCGGGAGTGGCCAATGAGCAGTTCTTC.

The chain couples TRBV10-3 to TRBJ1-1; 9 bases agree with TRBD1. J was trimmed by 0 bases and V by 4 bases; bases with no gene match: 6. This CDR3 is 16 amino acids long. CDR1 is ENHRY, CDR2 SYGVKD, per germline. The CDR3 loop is CAISGGTGKMNTEAFF. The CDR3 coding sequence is TGTGCCATCAGTGGGGGGACAGGGAAAATGAACACTGAAGCTTTCTTT.

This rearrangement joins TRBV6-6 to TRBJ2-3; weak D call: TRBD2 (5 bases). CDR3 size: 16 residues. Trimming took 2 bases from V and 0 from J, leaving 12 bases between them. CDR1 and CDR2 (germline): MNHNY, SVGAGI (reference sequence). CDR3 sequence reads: CASSYLGTRSTDTQYF. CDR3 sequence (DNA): TGTGCCAGCAGTTACCTGGGAACTAGAAGCACAGATACGCAGTATTTT.

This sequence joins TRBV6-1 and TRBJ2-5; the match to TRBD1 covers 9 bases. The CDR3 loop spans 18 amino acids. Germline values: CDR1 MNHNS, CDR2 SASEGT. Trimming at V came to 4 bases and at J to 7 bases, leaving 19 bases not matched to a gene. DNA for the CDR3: TGTGCCAGCAGTGCGACACCGGGACAGGGTTTTGCACCTGGGACCCAGTACTTC. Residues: CASSATPGQGFAPGTQYF.

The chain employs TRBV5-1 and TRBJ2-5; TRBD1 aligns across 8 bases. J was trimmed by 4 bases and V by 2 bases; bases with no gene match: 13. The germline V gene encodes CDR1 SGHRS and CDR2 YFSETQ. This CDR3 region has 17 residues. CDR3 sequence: CASSFSGGAVVRETQYF. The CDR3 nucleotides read TGCGCCAGCAGCTTTTCAGGGGGCGCGGTGGTTCGAGAGACCCAGTACTTC.

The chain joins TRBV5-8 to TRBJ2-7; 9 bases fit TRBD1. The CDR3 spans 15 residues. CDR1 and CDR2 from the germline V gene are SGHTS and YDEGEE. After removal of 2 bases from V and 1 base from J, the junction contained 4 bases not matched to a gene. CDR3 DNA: TGTGCCAGCAGCTTAACAGGGGGCCTTTCCTACGAGCAGTACTTC. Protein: CASSLTGGLSYEQYF.

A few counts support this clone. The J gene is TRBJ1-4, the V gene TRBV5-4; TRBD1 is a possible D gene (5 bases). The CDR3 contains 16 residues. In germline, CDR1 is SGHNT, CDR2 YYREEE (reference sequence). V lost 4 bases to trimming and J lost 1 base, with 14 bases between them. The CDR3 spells CASSVVGHGTNEKLFF. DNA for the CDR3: TGTGCCAGCAGCGTGGTGGGGCATGGAACTAATGAAAAACTGTTTTTT.

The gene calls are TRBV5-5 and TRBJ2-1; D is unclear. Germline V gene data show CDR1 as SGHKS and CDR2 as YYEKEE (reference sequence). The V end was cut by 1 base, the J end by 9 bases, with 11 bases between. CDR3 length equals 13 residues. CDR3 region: CASSLIVVREQFF. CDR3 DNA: TGTGCCAGCAGCTTGATTGTTGTTCGTGAGCAGTTCTTC.